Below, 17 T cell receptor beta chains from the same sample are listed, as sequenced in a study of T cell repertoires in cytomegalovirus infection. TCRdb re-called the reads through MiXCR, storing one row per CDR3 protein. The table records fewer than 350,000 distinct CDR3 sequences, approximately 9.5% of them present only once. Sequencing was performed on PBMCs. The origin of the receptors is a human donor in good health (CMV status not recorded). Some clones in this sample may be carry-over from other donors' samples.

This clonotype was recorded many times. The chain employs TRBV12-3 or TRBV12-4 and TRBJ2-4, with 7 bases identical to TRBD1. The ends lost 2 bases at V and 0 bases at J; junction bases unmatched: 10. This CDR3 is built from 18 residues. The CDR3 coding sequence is TGTGCCAGCAGTTTATGGGACAGAATATCCCAAGCCAAAAACATTCAGTACTTC. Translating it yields CASSLWDRISQAKNIQYF.

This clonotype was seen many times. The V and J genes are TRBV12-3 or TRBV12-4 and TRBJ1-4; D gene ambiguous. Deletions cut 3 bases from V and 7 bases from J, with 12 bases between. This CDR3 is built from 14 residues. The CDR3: CASSLERPLEKLFF. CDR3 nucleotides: TGTGCCAGCAGTTTGGAACGCCCCCTTGAAAAACTGTTTTTT.

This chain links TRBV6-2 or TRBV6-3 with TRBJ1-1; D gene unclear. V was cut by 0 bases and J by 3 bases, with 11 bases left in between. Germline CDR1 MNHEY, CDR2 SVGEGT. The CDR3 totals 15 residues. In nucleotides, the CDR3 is TGTGCCAGCAGTTACTCCCCTAGAGCGGACACTGAAGCTTTCTTT. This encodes CASSYSPRADTEAFF.

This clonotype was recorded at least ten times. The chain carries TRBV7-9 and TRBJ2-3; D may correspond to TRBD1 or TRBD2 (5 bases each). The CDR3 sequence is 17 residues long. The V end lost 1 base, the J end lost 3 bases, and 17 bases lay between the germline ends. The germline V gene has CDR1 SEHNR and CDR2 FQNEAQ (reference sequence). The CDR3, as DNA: TGTGCCAGCAGCTTAGAAGGCAGGACAACTAGGACAGATACGCAGTATTTT. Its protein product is CASSLEGRTTRTDTQYF.

CDR3 residues: CASSQQGGEDTQYF. In DNA form, the CDR3 reads TGTGCCAGCAGCCAACAGGGGGGTGAAGATACGCAGTATTTT. V is TRBV7-3 and J is TRBJ2-3, with TRBD1 matching over 8 bases. Germline loops: CDR1 SGHTA, CDR2 FQGTGA. The V segment lost 5 bases and the J segment 5 bases; nucleotides outside the gene matches: 6. The CDR3 has 14 amino acids.

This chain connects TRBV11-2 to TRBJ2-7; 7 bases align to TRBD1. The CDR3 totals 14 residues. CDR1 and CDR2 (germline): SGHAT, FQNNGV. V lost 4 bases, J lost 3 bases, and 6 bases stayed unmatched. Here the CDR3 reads CASSSSTGRYEQYF. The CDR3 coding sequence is TGTGCCAGCAGCTCTTCGACAGGGCGCTACGAGCAGTACTTC.

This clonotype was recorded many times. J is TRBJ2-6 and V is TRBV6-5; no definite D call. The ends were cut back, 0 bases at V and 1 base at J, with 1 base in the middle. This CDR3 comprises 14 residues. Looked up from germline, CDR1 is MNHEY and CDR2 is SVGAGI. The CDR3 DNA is TGTGCCAGCAGTTACTCTTCTGGGGCCAACGTCCTGACTTTC. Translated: CASSYSSGANVLTF.

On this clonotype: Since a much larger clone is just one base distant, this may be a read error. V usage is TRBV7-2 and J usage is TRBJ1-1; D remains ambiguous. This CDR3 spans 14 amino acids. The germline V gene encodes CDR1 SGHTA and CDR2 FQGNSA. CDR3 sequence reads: CASSLSTIRTEASF. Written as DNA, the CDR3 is TGTGCCAGCAGCTTATCGACAATTAGGACTGAAGCTTCCTTT. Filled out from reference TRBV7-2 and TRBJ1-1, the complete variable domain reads GAGVSQSPSNKVTEKGKDVELRCDPISGHTALYWYRQSLGQGLEFLIYFQGNSAPDKSGLPSDRFSAERTGGSVSTLTIQRTQQEDSAVYLCASSLSTIRTEASFGQGTRLTVV.

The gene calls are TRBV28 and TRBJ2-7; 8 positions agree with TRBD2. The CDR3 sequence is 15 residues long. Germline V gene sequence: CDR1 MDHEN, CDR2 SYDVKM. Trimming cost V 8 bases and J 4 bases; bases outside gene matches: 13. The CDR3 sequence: CASRGGPARAYEQYF. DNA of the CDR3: TGTGCCAGCCGGGGGGGACCAGCTCGGGCTTACGAGCAGTACTTC.

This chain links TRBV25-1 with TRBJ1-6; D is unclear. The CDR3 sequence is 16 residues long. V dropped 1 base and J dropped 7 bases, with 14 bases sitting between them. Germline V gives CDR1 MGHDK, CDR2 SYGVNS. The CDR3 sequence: CASSELGLRGNSPLHF. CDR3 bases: TGTGCCAGCAGTGAATTAGGACTACGAGGGAATTCACCCCTCCACTTT. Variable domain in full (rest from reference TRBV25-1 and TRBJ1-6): EADIYQTPRYLVIGTGKKITLECSQTMGHDKMYWYQQDPGMELHLIHYSYGVNSTEKGDLSSESTVSRIRTEHFPLTLESARPSHTSQYLCASSELGLRGNSPLHFGNGTRLTVT.

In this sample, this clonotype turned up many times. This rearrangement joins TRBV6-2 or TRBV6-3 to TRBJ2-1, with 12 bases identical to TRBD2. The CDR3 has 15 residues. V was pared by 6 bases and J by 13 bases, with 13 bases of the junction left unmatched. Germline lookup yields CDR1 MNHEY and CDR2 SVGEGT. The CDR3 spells CASSPTSGRSSSQFF. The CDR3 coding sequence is TGTGCCAGCAGCCCAACTAGCGGGAGGTCCTCCAGCCAGTTCTTC.

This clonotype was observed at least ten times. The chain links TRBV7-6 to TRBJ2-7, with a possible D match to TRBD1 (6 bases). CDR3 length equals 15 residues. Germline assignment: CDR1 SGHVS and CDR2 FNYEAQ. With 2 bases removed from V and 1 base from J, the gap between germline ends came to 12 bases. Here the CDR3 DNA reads TGTGCCAGCAGCTTAAGATGGGACATTTCCTACGAGCAGTACTTC. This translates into CASSLRWDISYEQYF.

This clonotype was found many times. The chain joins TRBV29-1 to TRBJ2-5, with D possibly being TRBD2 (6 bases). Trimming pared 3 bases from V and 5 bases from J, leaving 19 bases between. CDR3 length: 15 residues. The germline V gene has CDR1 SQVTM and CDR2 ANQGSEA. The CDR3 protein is CSVDDRSTSSETQYF. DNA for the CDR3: TGCAGCGTTGATGATCGGAGTACTAGCTCTGAGACCCAGTACTTC.

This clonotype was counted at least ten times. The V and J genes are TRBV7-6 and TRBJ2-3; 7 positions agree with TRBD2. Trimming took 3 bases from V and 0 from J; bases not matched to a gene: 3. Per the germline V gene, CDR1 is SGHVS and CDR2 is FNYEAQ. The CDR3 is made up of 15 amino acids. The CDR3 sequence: CASSFRRGSTDTQYF. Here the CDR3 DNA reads TGTGCCAGCAGCTTCAGGCGGGGGAGCACAGATACGCAGTATTTT.

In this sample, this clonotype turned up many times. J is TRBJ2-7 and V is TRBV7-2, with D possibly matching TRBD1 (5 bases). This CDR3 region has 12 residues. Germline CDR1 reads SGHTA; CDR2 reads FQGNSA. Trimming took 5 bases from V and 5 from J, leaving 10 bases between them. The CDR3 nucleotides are TGTGCCAGCAGCCTAGGGGTGGACGAGCAGTACTTC. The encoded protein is CASSLGVDEQYF.

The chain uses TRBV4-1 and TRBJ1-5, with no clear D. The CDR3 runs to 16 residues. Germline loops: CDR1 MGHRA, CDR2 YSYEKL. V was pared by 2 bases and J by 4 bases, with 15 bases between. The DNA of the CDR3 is TGCGCCAGCAGCCAATCATTCGGGCAGGCGAATCAGCCCCAGCATTTT. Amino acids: CASSQSFGQANQPQHF.

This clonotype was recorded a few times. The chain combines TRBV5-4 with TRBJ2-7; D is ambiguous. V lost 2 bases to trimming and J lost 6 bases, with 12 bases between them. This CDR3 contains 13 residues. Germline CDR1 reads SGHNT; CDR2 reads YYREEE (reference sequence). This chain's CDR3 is CASSFAGGAEQYF. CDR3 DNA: TGTGCCAGCAGCTTCGCAGGTGGAGCCGAGCAGTACTTC.